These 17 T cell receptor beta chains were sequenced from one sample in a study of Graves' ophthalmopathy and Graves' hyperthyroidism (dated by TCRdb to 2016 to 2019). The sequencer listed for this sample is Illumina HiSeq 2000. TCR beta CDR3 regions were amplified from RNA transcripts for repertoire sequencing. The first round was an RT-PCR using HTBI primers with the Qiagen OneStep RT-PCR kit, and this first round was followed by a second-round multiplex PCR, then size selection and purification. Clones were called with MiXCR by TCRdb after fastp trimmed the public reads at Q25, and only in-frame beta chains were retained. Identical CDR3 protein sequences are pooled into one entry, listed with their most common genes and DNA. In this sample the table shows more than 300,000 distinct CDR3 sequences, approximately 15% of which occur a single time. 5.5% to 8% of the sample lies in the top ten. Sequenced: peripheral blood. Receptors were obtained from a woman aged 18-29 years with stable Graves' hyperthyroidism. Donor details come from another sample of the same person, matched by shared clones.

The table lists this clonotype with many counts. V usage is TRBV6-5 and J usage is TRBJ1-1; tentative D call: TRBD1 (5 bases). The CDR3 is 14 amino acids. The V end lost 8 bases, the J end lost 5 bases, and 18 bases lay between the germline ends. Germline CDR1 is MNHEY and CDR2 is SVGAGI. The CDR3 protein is CASRFEGMRTEAFF. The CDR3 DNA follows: TGTGCCAGCCGTTTCGAGGGGATGAGAACTGAAGCTTTCTTT.

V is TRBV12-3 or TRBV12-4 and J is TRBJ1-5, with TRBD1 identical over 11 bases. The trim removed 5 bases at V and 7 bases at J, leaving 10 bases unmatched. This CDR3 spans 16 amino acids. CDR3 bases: TGTGCCAGCAGTGGACTCGGACAGGGGGCACGACAGCCCCAGCATTTT. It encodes CASSGLGQGARQPQHF.

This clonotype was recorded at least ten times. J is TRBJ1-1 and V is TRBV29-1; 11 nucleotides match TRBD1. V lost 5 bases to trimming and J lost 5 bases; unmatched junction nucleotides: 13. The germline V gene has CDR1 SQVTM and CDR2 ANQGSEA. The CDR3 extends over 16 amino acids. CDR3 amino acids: CSVRRGQGVMGTEAFF. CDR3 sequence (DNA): TGCAGCGTTCGGAGGGGACAGGGGGTCATGGGGACTGAAGCTTTCTTT.

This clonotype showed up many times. The chain's CDR3 is CASSPALLGYTF. The CDR3 bases are TGTGCCAGCAGCCCGGCCCTCCTGGGCTACACCTTC. The V and J genes are TRBV7-9 and TRBJ1-2; D gene uncertain. This CDR3 is 12 amino acids long. The V gene lost 5 bases and the J gene lost 8 bases, with 12 bases spanning the gap. Germline CDR1 reads SEHNR; CDR2 reads FQNEAQ (reference sequence).

Here the CDR3 DNA reads TGCGCCAGCAGTCGGGCAGGGAGCTCCTACGAGCAGTACTTC. It translates to CASSRAGSSYEQYF. This rearrangement joins TRBV5-1 to TRBJ2-7; D may match TRBD1 or TRBD2 (5 bases each). This CDR3 is built from 14 residues. The germline V and J ends were trimmed by 5 bases and 0 bases, with 12 bases remaining between them. The germline V gene encodes CDR1 SGHRS and CDR2 YFSETQ.

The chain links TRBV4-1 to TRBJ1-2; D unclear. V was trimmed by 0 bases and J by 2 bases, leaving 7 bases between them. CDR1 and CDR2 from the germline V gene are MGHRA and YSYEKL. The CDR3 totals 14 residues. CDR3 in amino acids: CASSQDTSNYGYTF. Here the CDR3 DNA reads TGCGCCAGCAGCCAAGATACATCCAACTATGGCTACACCTTC.

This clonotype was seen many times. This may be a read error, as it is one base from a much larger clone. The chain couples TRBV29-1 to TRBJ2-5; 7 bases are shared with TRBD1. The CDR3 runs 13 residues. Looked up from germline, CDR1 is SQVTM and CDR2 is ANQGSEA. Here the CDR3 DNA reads TGCGGCGCCAAAACAGGGGAAGGGGAGACCCAGTACTTC. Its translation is CGAKTGEGETQYF. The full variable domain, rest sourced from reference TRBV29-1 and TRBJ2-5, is SAVISQKPSRDICQRGTSLTIQCQVDSQVTMMFWYRQQPGQSLTLIATANQGSEATYESGFVIDKFPISRPNLTFSTLTVSNMSPEDSSIYLCGAKTGEGETQYFGPGTRLLVL.

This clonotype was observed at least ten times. The DNA for the CDR3 is TGCGCCAGCAGCCAAGGAGACGGGACTAGGTTCGACGAGCAGTACTTC. This codes for CASSQGDGTRFDEQYF. The V and J genes are TRBV4-1 and TRBJ2-7, with 8 bases aligning to TRBD2. The CDR3 length is 16 residues. The V and J ends lost 1 base and 5 bases, in that order; junction bases with no gene match: 10. CDR1 is MGHRA, CDR2 YSYEKL, per germline.

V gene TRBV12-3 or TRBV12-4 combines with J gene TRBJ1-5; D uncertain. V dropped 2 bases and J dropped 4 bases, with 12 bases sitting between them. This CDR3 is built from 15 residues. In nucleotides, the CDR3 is TGTGCCAGCAGTTTATCTAGGTGGGTTAATCAGCCCCAGCATTTT. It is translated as CASSLSRWVNQPQHF.

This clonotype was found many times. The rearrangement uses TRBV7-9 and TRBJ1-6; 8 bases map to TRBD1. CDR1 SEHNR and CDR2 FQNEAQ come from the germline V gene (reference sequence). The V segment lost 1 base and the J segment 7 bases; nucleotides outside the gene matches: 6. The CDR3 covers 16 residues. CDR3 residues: CASSLVGTGGNSPLHF. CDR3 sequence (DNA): TGTGCCAGCAGCTTAGTAGGGACAGGAGGAAATTCACCCCTCCACTTT.

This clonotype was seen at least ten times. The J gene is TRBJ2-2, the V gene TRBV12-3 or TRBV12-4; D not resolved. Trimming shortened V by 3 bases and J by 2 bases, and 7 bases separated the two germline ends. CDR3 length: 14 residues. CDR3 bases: TGTGCCAGCAGTTTTCGGGTTAACACCGGGGAGCTGTTTTTT. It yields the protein CASSFRVNTGELFF.

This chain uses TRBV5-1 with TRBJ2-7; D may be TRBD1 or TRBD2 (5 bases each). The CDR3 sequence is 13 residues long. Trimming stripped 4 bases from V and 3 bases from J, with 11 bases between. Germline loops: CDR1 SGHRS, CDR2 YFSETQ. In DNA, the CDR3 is TGCGCCAGCAGCATCCGGGACGGCTACGAGCAGTACTTC. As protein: CASSIRDGYEQYF.

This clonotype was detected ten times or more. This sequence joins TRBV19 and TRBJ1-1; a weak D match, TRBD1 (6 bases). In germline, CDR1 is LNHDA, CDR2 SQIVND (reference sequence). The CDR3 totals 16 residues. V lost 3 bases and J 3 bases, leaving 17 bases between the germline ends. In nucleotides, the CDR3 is TGTGCCAGTAGTATGGGGGGGCGTCTTCGGGACACTGAAGCTTTCTTT. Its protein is CASSMGGRLRDTEAFF. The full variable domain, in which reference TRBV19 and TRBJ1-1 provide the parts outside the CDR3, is DGGITQSPKYLFRKEGQNVTLSCEQNLNHDAMYWYRQDPGQGLRLIYYSQIVNDFQKGDIAEGYSVSREKKESFPLTVTSAQKNPTAFYLCASSMGGRLRDTEAFFGQGTRLTVV.

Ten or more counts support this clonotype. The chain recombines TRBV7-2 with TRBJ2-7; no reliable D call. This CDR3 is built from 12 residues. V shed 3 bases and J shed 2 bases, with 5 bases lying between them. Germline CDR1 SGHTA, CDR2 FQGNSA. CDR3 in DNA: TGTGCCAGCAGCTTTACGACCTACGAGCAGTACTTC. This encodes CASSFTTYEQYF.

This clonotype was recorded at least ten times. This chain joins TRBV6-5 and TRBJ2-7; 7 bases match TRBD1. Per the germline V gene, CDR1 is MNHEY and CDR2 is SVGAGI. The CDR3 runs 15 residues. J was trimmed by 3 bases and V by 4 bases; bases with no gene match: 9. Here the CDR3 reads CASSSRRTGYYEQYF. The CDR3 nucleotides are TGTGCCAGCAGTTCCCGCCGGACAGGATACTACGAGCAGTACTTC.

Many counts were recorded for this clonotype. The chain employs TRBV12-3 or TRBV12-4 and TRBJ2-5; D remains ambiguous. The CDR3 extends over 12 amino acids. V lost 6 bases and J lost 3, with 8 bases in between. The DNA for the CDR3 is TGTGCCAGCAGCGGCACGAAAGAGACCCAGTACTTC. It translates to CASSGTKETQYF.

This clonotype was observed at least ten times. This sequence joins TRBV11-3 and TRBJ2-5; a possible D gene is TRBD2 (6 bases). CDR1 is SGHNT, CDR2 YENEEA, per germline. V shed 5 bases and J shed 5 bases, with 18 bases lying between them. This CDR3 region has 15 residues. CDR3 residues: CASSPPTRGRETQYF. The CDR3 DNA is TGTGCCAGCAGCCCCCCGACGCGGGGCCGGGAGACCCAGTACTTC.